Presented here are 29 T cell receptor beta chains from one specimen sequenced in a study of T-cell memory formation after mild COVID-19. Using its own MiXCR run on the 5' RACE reads, TCRdb lists one record per CDR3 protein. The table records about 400,000 distinct CDR3 sequences, more than 20% of them present only once. Sequenced material: PBMCs or a T cell subset sorted from them (not recorded which). The receptors shown here come from an adult woman who had mild COVID-19 (a few samples of this study predate the infection). Cell type and time point are not known.

This clonotype was observed a few times. The V and J genes are TRBV5-6 and TRBJ2-5; unclear D gene. The germline gives CDR1 SGHDT, CDR2 YYEEEE. V lost 4 bases and J 4 bases, leaving 14 bases between the germline ends. There are 14 residues in the CDR3. CDR3 sequence: CASSAGPRGETQYF. In DNA, the CDR3 is TGTGCCAGCAGCGCCGGGCCCAGAGGAGAGACCCAGTACTTC.

The table lists this clonotype with a few counts. V gene TRBV5-4 combines with J gene TRBJ2-7; the match to TRBD2 covers 8 bases. Trimming removed 0 bases from V and 2 bases from J; junction bases left unmatched: 7. The CDR3 has 16 residues. Germline loops: CDR1 SGHNT, CDR2 YYREEE (reference sequence). The CDR3, as DNA: TGTGCCAGCAGCTTGGCGGCTAGCGGGCCTGCCTACGAGCAGTACTTC. Protein product: CASSLAASGPAYEQYF.

This clonotype was detected a few times. The CDR3 region is CASSARGLEQFF. The CDR3, as DNA: TGTGCCAGCAGCGCACGCGGCCTTGAGCAGTTCTTC. V is TRBV11-1 and J is TRBJ2-1; D unclear. This CDR3 is 12 amino acids long. Germline V gene sequence: CDR1 SGHAT, CDR2 FQDESV (reference sequence). V was cut by 5 bases and J by 9 bases, with 11 bases left in between.

This clonotype came up a few times. The V call is TRBV7-8, the J call TRBJ1-4, with no clear D. V lost 5 bases to trimming and J lost 7 bases, with 17 bases between them. This CDR3 is built from 15 residues. Germline-derived CDR1 and CDR2 are SGHVS and FQNEAQ. The chain's CDR3 is CASSLGEGGGEKLFF. The CDR3 DNA is TGTGCCAGCAGCCTCGGGGAAGGAGGAGGTGAAAAACTGTTTTTT.

CDR3 region: CSTDGYDTDRGILQETQYF. In DNA form, the CDR3 reads TGCAGCACCGACGGATATGATACAGACAGGGGCATACTTCAAGAGACCCAGTACTTC. J is TRBJ2-5 and V is TRBV29-1; TRBD1 matches 8 bases. Germline CDR1 reads SQVTM; CDR2 reads ANQGSEA. V dropped 8 bases and J dropped 2; count of bases not matched to a gene: 25. CDR3 length: 19 residues.

The chain has TRBV29-1 and TRBJ2-4, with D tentatively TRBD1 (6 bases). CDR1 SQVTM and CDR2 ANQGSEA come from the germline V gene. Between the trimmed V and J ends, which lost 3 bases and 9 bases, there was a span of 15 bases. The CDR3 consists of 13 residues. The CDR3 DNA sequence: TGCAGCGTTGACCCCGGACAGAACGGCATTCAGTACTTC. Residues: CSVDPGQNGIQYF.

This clonotype turned up a few times. The V and J genes are TRBV6-1 and TRBJ2-7, with TRBD1 matching 10 bases. The CDR3 consists of 15 residues. V gave up 2 bases and J gave up 3 bases; unmatched junction bases: 4. Germline V gene data show CDR1 as MNHNS and CDR2 as SASEGT. CDR3 nucleotide sequence: TGTGCCAGCAGTGAATCGGACAGGGGGAGCTACGAGCAGTACTTC. It translates to CASSESDRGSYEQYF.

This sequence joins TRBV7-9 and TRBJ1-1, with D unclear. The CDR3 is 16 residues long. Germline V gives CDR1 SEHNR, CDR2 FQNEAQ (reference sequence). Trimming stripped 4 bases from V and 4 bases from J, with 19 bases between. This chain's CDR3 is CASSSTSAGKVTEAFF. CDR3 coding DNA: TGTGCCAGCAGCTCCACTTCGGCGGGGAAGGTCACTGAAGCTTTCTTT.

CDR3 bases: TGTGCCAGCAGTGCCATTCCAACACAGGGGAGGCAGTACTTC. This sequence encodes CASSAIPTQGRQYF. V and J are TRBV12-3 or TRBV12-4 and TRBJ2-7, with 7 bases lining up with TRBD1. V lost 5 bases, J lost 9 bases, and 13 bases stayed unmatched. CDR3 length: 14 amino acids.

This clonotype has a handful of counts. CDR3 sequence: CASRTGTGDSLGYTF. The DNA for the CDR3 is TGCGCCAGCAGGACTGGGACAGGGGATAGTCTTGGCTACACCTTC. V and J are TRBV5-1 and TRBJ1-2; 10 nucleotides line up with TRBD1. The J segment lost 7 bases and the V segment lost 5 bases, leaving 11 bases of the junction unmatched. Looked up from germline, CDR1 is SGHRS and CDR2 is YFSETQ. The CDR3 runs 15 residues.

The gene calls are TRBV5-6 and TRBJ2-7; D might be TRBD1 (6 bases). CDR1 is SGHDT, CDR2 YYEEEE, per germline. The V gene lost 5 bases and the J gene lost 7 bases, with 10 bases spanning the gap. This CDR3 spans 11 amino acids. Here the CDR3 reads CASSTGLEQYF. The CDR3 DNA follows: TGTGCCAGCAGTACAGGGTTGGAGCAGTACTTC.

The chain joins TRBV19 to TRBJ2-7; D could derive from TRBD1 or TRBD2 (5 bases each). Trimming stripped 1 base from V and 6 bases from J, with 10 bases between. This CDR3 region has 13 residues. Germline V gives CDR1 LNHDA, CDR2 SQIVND (reference sequence). The DNA for the CDR3 is TGTGCCAGTAGTATAGGTCCGGGGCTCGAGCAGTACTTC. Translating it yields CASSIGPGLEQYF. Looking up the rest from reference TRBV19 and TRBJ2-7 gives the full variable domain: DGGITQSPKYLFRKEGQNVTLSCEQNLNHDAMYWYRQDPGQGLRLIYYSQIVNDFQKGDIAEGYSVSREKKESFPLTVTSAQKNPTAFYLCASSIGPGLEQYFGPGTRLTVT.

The V and J genes are TRBV2 and TRBJ1-4; the match to TRBD1 covers 7 bases. The length of the CDR3 is 13 residues. The ends lost 6 bases at V and 8 bases at J; junction bases unmatched: 6. The germline gives CDR1 SNHLY, CDR2 FYNNEI. CDR3 sequence (DNA): TGTGCCAGCAGGACAGGGTTGGACGAAAAACTGTTTTTT. This gives the protein CASRTGLDEKLFF.

The chain uses TRBV27 and TRBJ2-1; TRBD1 aligns across 10 bases. Trimming removed 6 bases from V and 8 bases from J; junction bases left unmatched: 7. Germline V gives CDR1 MNHEY, CDR2 SMNVEV (reference sequence). CDR3 length: 14 residues. This CDR3 reads CASSWDRGFDEQFF. In DNA form, the CDR3 reads TGTGCCAGCAGCTGGGACAGGGGCTTCGATGAGCAGTTCTTC.

The chain recombines TRBV7-9 with TRBJ1-1; D gene ambiguous. The V gene's germline CDR1 is SEHNR and CDR2 FQNEAQ (reference sequence). The CDR3 consists of 13 residues. V dropped 3 bases and J dropped 3 bases, with 8 bases sitting between them. The CDR3 sequence is CASSFEEDTEAFF. CDR3 nucleotides: TGTGCCAGCAGCTTCGAGGAGGACACTGAAGCTTTCTTT.

This clonotype was counted at least ten times. This chain connects TRBV20-1 to TRBJ2-3, with 9 bases fitting TRBD2. V trimming: 4 bases; J trimming: 11 bases; junction bases outside the gene matches: 19. The CDR3 runs 16 residues. Germline CDR1 and CDR2: DFQATT and SNEGSKA (reference sequence). The chain's CDR3 is CSATGRGAGGRHEQYF. The CDR3, as DNA: TGCAGTGCTACCGGAAGGGGTGCGGGGGGGCGTCACGAGCAGTATTTT.

This clonotype was counted a single time. The rearrangement links TRBV24-1 to TRBJ2-5, with a possible D match to TRBD2 (5 bases). The CDR3 covers 14 residues. Germline V gene lookup returns CDR1 KGHDR and CDR2 SFDVKD. The germline V and J ends were trimmed by 0 bases and 2 bases, with 6 bases remaining between them. CDR3 in amino acids: CATSDLDYQETQYF. In nucleotides, the CDR3 is TGTGCCACCAGTGATTTGGACTATCAAGAGACCCAGTACTTC.

The rearrangement links TRBV5-1 to TRBJ2-7; 7 bases line up with TRBD1. Per germline, CDR1 SGHRS and CDR2 YFSETQ. J gave up 7 bases and V 1 base, and 11 bases lay outside the gene matches. CDR3 length: 15 residues. The CDR3 coding sequence is TGCGCCAGCAGCTTGAATGACAGGGCCCCTCGGGAGCAGTACTTC. Its protein is CASSLNDRAPREQYF.

The chain couples TRBV20-1 to TRBJ2-1; no reliable D call. CDR3 length equals 15 residues. Trimming removed 0 bases at V and 0 bases at J, with 9 bases between. Per germline, CDR1 DFQATT and CDR2 SNEGSKA (reference sequence). The CDR3 coding sequence is TGCAGTGCTAGAGACAGTCAGAGCTCCTACAATGAGCAGTTCTTC. Translating gives CSARDSQSSYNEQFF.

The genes are TRBV7-2 and TRBJ2-1, with D possibly being TRBD2 (6 bases). This CDR3 is built from 14 residues. Germline CDR1 SGHTA, CDR2 FQGNSA. This CDR3 reads CATAWGERYNEQFF. The DNA of the CDR3 is TGTGCTACTGCATGGGGGGAAAGATACAATGAGCAGTTCTTC.

The V call is TRBV5-4, the J call TRBJ2-1; tentative D call: TRBD2 (5 bases). The CDR3 has 15 residues. Germline CDR1 SGHNT, CDR2 YYREEE (reference sequence). Trimming left V 4 bases short and J 2 bases short, with 13 bases between. In nucleotides, the CDR3 is TGTGCCAGCAGCCACGGCGGGCTCCCCTACAATGAGCAGTTCTTC. This encodes CASSHGGLPYNEQFF. Full variable domain (rest looked up from reference TRBV5-4 and TRBJ2-1): ETGVTQSPTHLIKTRGQQVTLRCSSQSGHNTVSWYQQALGQGPQFIFQYYREEENGRGNFPPRFSGLQFPNYSSELNVNALELDDSALYLCASSHGGLPYNEQFFGPGTRLTVL.

V usage is TRBV4-1 and J usage is TRBJ1-1; D may be TRBD1 (6 bases). Trimming stripped 1 base from V and 2 bases from J, with 11 bases between. CDR1 is MGHRA and CDR2 is YSYEKL in the germline V gene. The CDR3 is 15 residues long. The CDR3 here is CASSQVGGPNTEAFF. Here the CDR3 DNA reads TGCGCCAGCAGCCAAGTGGGGGGGCCAAACACTGAAGCTTTCTTT.

CDR3 in DNA: TGTGCCAGCAGCTTATTCCCGAACCCCGAGCAGTACTTC. It translates to CASSLFPNPEQYF. J is TRBJ2-7 and V is TRBV5-6; unclear D gene. The V gene lost 2 bases and the J gene lost 6 bases, with 12 bases spanning the gap. The CDR3 extends over 13 amino acids. The germline V gene has CDR1 SGHDT and CDR2 YYEEEE.

This clonotype appeared a few times. CDR3 nucleotides: TGTGCCAGCAGCACAGGGATTGATAACACTGAAGCTTTCTTT. It codes for CASSTGIDNTEAFF. V usage is TRBV12-3 or TRBV12-4 and J usage is TRBJ1-1; D perhaps matches TRBD1 (6 bases). CDR3 size: 14 residues. V was pared by 6 bases and J by 2 bases, with 13 bases between.

There are a few counts of this clonotype. This chain's CDR3 is CAWSVRPYEQYF. The CDR3 DNA is TGTGCCTGGAGTGTACGGCCCTACGAGCAGTACTTC. This chain uses TRBV30 with TRBJ2-7; D is undetermined. Germline CDR1 is GTSNPN and CDR2 is SVGIG (reference sequence). This CDR3 is 12 amino acids long. Trimming took 0 bases from V and 2 from J, leaving 5 bases between them.

This sequence joins TRBV7-2 and TRBJ2-1; D possibly corresponds to TRBD2 (6 bases). Germline CDR1 SGHTA, CDR2 FQGNSA. The length of the CDR3 is 17 residues. V lost 4 bases, J lost 2 bases, and 18 bases lay in between. Here the CDR3 reads CASSSSGGKPPYNEQFF. The CDR3 DNA reads as TGTGCCAGCAGCTCGTCCGGCGGGAAACCCCCCTACAATGAGCAGTTCTTC.

The chain has TRBV2 and TRBJ2-7, with 10 bases aligning to TRBD1. Per the germline V gene, CDR1 is SNHLY and CDR2 is FYNNEI. V trimming: 10 bases; J trimming: 0 bases; junction bases outside the gene matches: 3. The CDR3 sequence is 13 residues long. DNA for the CDR3: TGTGCCAAGCGGACAGGGGGCTCCTACGAGCAGTACTTC. Translation gives CAKRTGGSYEQYF. The variable domain in full, with the rest retrieved from reference TRBV2 and TRBJ2-7, is EPEVTQTPSHQVTQMGQEVILRCVPISNHLYFYWYRQILGQKVEFLVSFYNNEISEKSEIFDDQFSVERPDGSNFTLKIRSTKLEDSAMYFCAKRTGGSYEQYFGPGTRLTVT.

The V call is TRBV2, the J call TRBJ1-5, with D uncertain. Germline lookup yields CDR1 SNHLY and CDR2 FYNNEI. The V end was cut by 4 bases, the J end by 4 bases, with 8 bases between. CDR3 size: 13 residues. CDR3 nucleotide sequence: TGTGCCAGCAGTGTTTCGGTGAATCAGCCCCAGCATTTT. Translating gives CASSVSVNQPQHF.

This clonotype occurred a few times. The rearrangement uses TRBV30 and TRBJ2-3, with D unresolved. Trimming removed 3 bases at V and 4 bases at J, with 20 bases between. From germline, CDR1 is GTSNPN and CDR2 SVGIG (reference sequence). This CDR3 comprises 16 residues. CDR3 bases: TGTGCCTGGAGGTCGGGCACTGCCGTCAGCGCAGATACGCAGTATTTT. Translated: CAWRSGTAVSADTQYF.